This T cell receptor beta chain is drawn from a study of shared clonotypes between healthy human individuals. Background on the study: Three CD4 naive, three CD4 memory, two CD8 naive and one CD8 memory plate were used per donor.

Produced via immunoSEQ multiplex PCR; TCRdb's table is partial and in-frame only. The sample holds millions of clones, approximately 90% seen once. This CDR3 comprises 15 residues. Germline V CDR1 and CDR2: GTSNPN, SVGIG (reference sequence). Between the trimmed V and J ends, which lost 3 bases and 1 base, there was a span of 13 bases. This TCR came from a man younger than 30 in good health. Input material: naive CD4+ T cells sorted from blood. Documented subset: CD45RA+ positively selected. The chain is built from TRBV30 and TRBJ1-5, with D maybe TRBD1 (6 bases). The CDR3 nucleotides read TGTGCCTGGAGCCGTGGCAGGGGAAGCAATCAGCCCCAGCATTTT. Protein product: CAWSRGRGSNQPQHF.